The clone carrying this T cell receptor beta chain was seen at least ten times. As yet, its antigen is unknown. Time point given: pre-sensitization, week 0. Treatment reported: therapeutic diphenylcyclopropenone sensitization with weekly scalp DPC. Someone pulled total RNA out of unfractionated whole blood. This sample stems from a study of human T cells and chemical hapten exposure. For the study at large: Investigators sensitized roughly 2 cm by roughly 2 cm of upper inner arm skin with 2% DPC.

Each CDR3 protein is one row after TCRdb ran MiXCR on the RACE reads. The data contain under 50,000 distinct CDR3 sequences, 7.6% of them singletons. General study points: Compared with pre-sensitization or healthy control sets, expanded TCRs clustered more. TCRs above 1 in 1000 frequency stayed constant with DPC sensitization.

Germline CDR1 and CDR2: SGDLS and YYNGEE. The V end lost 0 bases, the J end lost 0 bases, and 10 bases lay between the germline ends. This CDR3 spans 15 amino acids. The source material was whole blood, sampled in connection with sensitization to the hapten diphenylcyclopropenone (DPC). This clonotype was sampled from a woman between 45 and 60 years old with alopecia areata. Some clones in this sample may be carry-over from other donors' samples. This chain links TRBV9 with TRBJ2-7; no clear D gene. The CDR3 here is CASSVAAVSSYEQYF. CDR3 DNA: TGTGCCAGCAGCGTAGCTGCGGTGAGCTCCTACGAGCAGTACTTC.